Presented here are 3 T cell receptor beta chains from one specimen sequenced in a study of breast tumors, draining lymph nodes, adjacent tissues. Using its own MiXCR run on the multiplex PCR reads, TCRdb lists one record per CDR3 protein. The sample includes about 110,000 distinct CDR3 sequences, 30% of them seen just once. Samples came from axillary lymph nodes draining the breast cancer. Sequencing was done on a sample of axillary lymph node tissue. The receptor set was obtained from a female donor with breast cancer. Some clones in this sample may be carry-over from other donors' samples.

This clonotype was counted at least ten times. This rearrangement joins TRBV28 to TRBJ2-7, with 9 bases lining up with TRBD1. V lost 4 bases to trimming and J lost 1 base; unmatched junction nucleotides: 11. The germline gives CDR1 MDHEN, CDR2 SYDVKM. CDR3 size: 17 residues. CDR3 sequence (DNA): TGTGCCAGCAGTTACCCGGGACAGGGACCCATTTCCTACGAGCAGTACTTC. Encoded protein: CASSYPGQGPISYEQYF.

The chain uses TRBV4-1 and TRBJ2-4; D assignment may be TRBD1 or TRBD2 (6 bases each). Germline V gene sequence: CDR1 MGHRA, CDR2 YSYEKL. The CDR3 has 18 residues. Trimming removed 1 base from V and 0 bases from J, with 16 bases in between. This CDR3 is CASSQGVRGPLAKNIQYF. In DNA form, the CDR3 reads TGCGCCAGCAGCCAAGGCGTTCGGGGGCCTCTAGCCAAAAACATTCAGTACTTC.

This clonotype came up many times. This sequence joins TRBV2 and TRBJ2-1, with D possibly matching TRBD2 (5 bases). Trimming removed 0 bases at V and 2 bases at J, with 8 bases between. CDR3 length: 15 residues. CDR1 and CDR2 (germline): SNHLY, FYNNEI. The CDR3 DNA reads TGTGCCAGCAGTGAAGCAAGCGGACCCTACAATGAGCAGTTCTTC. As protein: CASSEASGPYNEQFF.